This is a list of T cell receptor beta chains from one sample in a study of regulatory T cells in long-lasting Graves disease. TCRdb analysed the multiplex PCR reads with MiXCR anew, one entry per CDR3 protein. This table has about 460,000 distinct CDR3 sequences, about 20% appearing once. The source was peripheral blood mononuclear cells (PBMCs), collected when the disease was refractory, from a patient treated with antithyroid drugs. These receptors were obtained from a female donor with Graves disease. The CDR3 runs from the conserved cysteine through the conserved F or W. The D gene is left open where the match is weak. Only part of the rows carry a size: once, few, many, or a class if the clone is expanded.

size: .; V: TRBV7-9; length: 17; D: TRBD1; J: TRBJ2-1; CDR3: CASRLGSARDRDNEQFF; DNA: TGTGCCAGCAGGCTAGGATCAGCCCGGGACAGGGACAATGAGCAGTTCTTC
size: many; V: TRBV12-3/TRBV12-4; length: 15; D: .; J: TRBJ2-7; CDR3: CASRLGQKIRGEQYF; DNA: TGTGCCAGCAGGTTAGGACAGAAGATACGGGGCGAGCAGTACTTC
size: many; V: TRBV7-6; length: 14; D: .; J: TRBJ1-2; CDR3: CASSYSSKNYGYTF; DNA: TGTGCCAGCAGCTACTCCAGCAAGAACTATGGCTACACCTTC
size: many; V: TRBV29-1; length: 13; D: .; J: TRBJ1-2; CDR3: CSVAAGTEYGYTF; DNA: TGCAGCGTCGCCGCCGGGACTGAGTATGGCTACACCTTC
size: few; V: TRBV7-9; length: 14; D: .; J: TRBJ2-7; CDR3: CASSHQGLGGEQYF; DNA: TGTGCCAGCAGCCACCAGGGACTGGGAGGAGAGCAGTACTTC
size: many; V: TRBV20-1; length: 15; D: TRBD1; J: TRBJ2-7; CDR3: CSARDSTGITYEQYF; DNA: TGCAGTGCTAGAGACTCGACAGGGATAACCTACGAGCAGTACTTC
size: .; V: TRBV7-3; length: 12; D: .; J: TRBJ2-2; CDR3: CASSFQRGELFF; DNA: TGTGCCAGCAGCTTCCAACGAGGGGAGCTGTTTTTT
size: few; V: TRBV14; length: 16; D: .; J: TRBJ1-6; CDR3: CASSPLGRRANSPLHF; DNA: TGTGCCAGCAGCCCTTTGGGCAGGAGAGCTAATTCACCCCTCCACTTT
size: .; V: TRBV20-1; length: 15; D: TRBD2; J: TRBJ2-5; CDR3: CSSGELRGGRETQYF; DNA: TGCAGTAGTGGGGAGTTGCGGGGGGGCCGAGAGACCCAGTACTTC
size: many; V: TRBV7-3; length: 13; D: .; J: TRBJ2-2; CDR3: CASSLGRPGELFF; DNA: TGTGCCAGCAGCTTAGGTCGCCCCGGGGAGCTGTTTTTT
size: few; V: TRBV5-1; length: 15; D: .; J: TRBJ2-2; CDR3: CASRDGVLNTGELFF; DNA: TGCGCCAGCAGAGACGGGGTCCTGAACACCGGGGAGCTGTTTTTT
size: few; V: TRBV4-3; length: 17; D: .; J: TRBJ2-6; CDR3: CASSQQWGDSGANVLTF; DNA: TGCGCCAGCAGCCAACAGTGGGGAGATTCTGGGGCCAACGTCCTGACTTTC
size: many; V: TRBV11-2; length: 15; D: .; J: TRBJ1-2; CDR3: CASSLVRWGAYGYTF; DNA: TGTGCCAGCAGCTTAGTCCGATGGGGGGCCTATGGCTACACCTTC
size: many; V: TRBV11-2; length: 13; D: .; J: TRBJ2-5; CDR3: CASSLAQGRTQYF; DNA: TGTGCCAGCAGCTTAGCCCAGGGACGGACCCAGTACTTC
size: few; V: TRBV11-2; length: 13; D: TRBD1; J: TRBJ2-7; CDR3: CASSLKRQGEQYF; DNA: TGTGCCAGCAGCTTAAAAAGACAGGGCGAGCAGTACTTC
size: many; V: TRBV12-3/TRBV12-4; length: 13; D: .; J: TRBJ1-2; CDR3: CASSAVVAYGYTF; DNA: TGTGCCAGCAGCGCAGTGGTCGCCTATGGCTACACCTTC
size: many; V: TRBV28; length: 13; D: .; J: TRBJ1-1; CDR3: CASSLFKNTEAFF; DNA: TGTGCCAGCAGTTTATTCAAGAACACTGAAGCTTTCTTT
size: once; V: TRBV28; length: 14; D: TRBD2; J: TRBJ2-1; CDR3: CASRSGGAQNEQFF; DNA: TGTGCCAGCAGGAGCGGGGGGGCCCAGAATGAGCAGTTCTTC
size: .; V: TRBV4-2; length: 16; D: .; J: TRBJ2-7; CDR3: CASSQDSAGSSYEQYF; DNA: TGTGCCAGCAGCCAAGATTCAGCGGGTAGCTCCTACGAGCAGTACTTC
size: many; V: TRBV25-1; length: 15; D: TRBD2; J: TRBJ2-5; CDR3: CASSRDYTYQETQYF; DNA: TGTGCCAGCAGCCGGGACTATACGTACCAAGAGACCCAGTACTTC
size: few; V: TRBV10-3; length: 12; D: .; J: TRBJ1-5; CDR3: CAISSSNQPQHF; DNA: TGTGCCATCAGCAGTAGCAATCAGCCCCAGCATTTT
size: many; V: TRBV28; length: 15; D: .; J: TRBJ1-6; CDR3: CASSSSYWGGSPLHF; DNA: TGTGCCAGCAGTTCCTCCTACTGGGGGGGATCACCCCTCCACTTT
size: few; V: TRBV15; length: 13; D: TRBD1; J: TRBJ1-1; CDR3: CATGGQMNTEAFF; DNA: TGTGCCACCGGGGGACAGATGAACACTGAAGCTTTCTTT
size: many; V: TRBV7-2; length: 16; D: TRBD1; J: TRBJ1-1; CDR3: CASSLGGGDSYTEAFF; DNA: TGTGCCAGCAGTCTAGGGGGGGGGGACAGCTACACTGAAGCTTTCTTT
size: few; V: TRBV19; length: 15; D: TRBD1; J: TRBJ2-5; CDR3: CASSLSSDRAKTQYF; DNA: TGTGCCAGTAGTCTTTCCTCTGACAGGGCAAAGACCCAGTACTTC
size: .; V: TRBV6-1; length: 14; D: .; J: TRBJ2-6; CDR3: CASIRSSGANVLTF; DNA: TGTGCCAGCATCCGTTCTTCTGGGGCCAACGTCCTGACTTTC
size: many; V: TRBV9; length: 12; D: .; J: TRBJ1-2; CDR3: CADRNANYGYTF; DNA: TGTGCCGACAGAAACGCCAACTATGGCTACACCTTC
size: few; V: TRBV7-9; length: 15; D: TRBD1; J: TRBJ2-7; CDR3: CASSSPDRGGYEQYF; DNA: TGTGCCAGCAGCTCGCCCGACAGGGGGGGCTACGAGCAGTACTTC
size: .; V: TRBV19; length: 14; D: .; J: TRBJ2-2; CDR3: CASYRGQNTGELFF; DNA: TGTGCCTCCTATCGGGGACAGAACACCGGGGAGCTGTTTTTT
size: many; V: TRBV11-3; length: 13; D: .; J: TRBJ1-1; CDR3: CASSRRMNTEAFF; DNA: TGTGCCAGCAGCCGCCGTATGAACACTGAAGCTTTCTTT
size: .; V: TRBV11-2; length: 17; D: .; J: TRBJ2-1; CDR3: CASSLIAKRTSYNEQFF; DNA: TGTGCCAGCAGCTTAATCGCAAAGCGGACCTCCTACAATGAGCAGTTCTTC
size: many; V: TRBV27; length: 17; D: TRBD1; J: TRBJ1-2; CDR3: CASSLNWDRGLSYGYTF; DNA: TGTGCCAGCAGTTTGAATTGGGACAGGGGACTCTCCTATGGCTACACCTTC
size: many; V: TRBV11-1; length: 12; D: .; J: TRBJ2-7; CDR3: CASTVRPYEQYF; DNA: TGTGCCAGTACGGTCCGACCATACGAGCAGTACTTC
size: .; V: TRBV30; length: 13; D: .; J: TRBJ2-6; CDR3: CAWSNSGANVLTF; DNA: TGTGCCTGGTCTAACTCTGGGGCCAACGTCCTGACTTTC
size: few; V: TRBV4-1; length: 16; D: .; J: TRBJ1-4; CDR3: CASSARGGRGNEKLFF; DNA: TGCGCCAGCAGCGCCCGAGGGGGAAGAGGCAATGAAAAACTGTTTTTT
size: many; V: TRBV29-1; length: 14; D: .; J: TRBJ1-5; CDR3: CSVRESSSNQPQHF; DNA: TGCAGCGTTCGAGAAAGCTCTAGCAATCAGCCCCAGCATTTT
size: few; V: TRBV14; length: 14; D: .; J: TRBJ2-7; CDR3: CASSSLVGSYEQYF; DNA: TGTGCCAGCAGCTCGCTTGTCGGATCCTACGAGCAGTACTTC
size: few; V: TRBV20-1; length: 12; D: .; J: TRBJ1-1; CDR3: CSARAVGGEAFF; DNA: TGCAGTGCTAGAGCTGTGGGAGGCGAAGCTTTCTTT
size: .; V: TRBV2; length: 12; D: .; J: TRBJ2-7; CDR3: CAGRSGTYEQYF; DNA: TGTGCCGGGAGGTCGGGAACCTACGAGCAGTACTTC
size: few; V: TRBV5-1; length: 15; D: .; J: TRBJ1-1; CDR3: CASSLTREVVTEAFF; DNA: TGCGCCAGCAGCTTGACCAGGGAGGTGGTCACTGAAGCTTTCTTT
size: .; V: TRBV20-1; length: 13; D: .; J: TRBJ2-7; CDR3: CSASGGTGYEQYF; DNA: TGCAGTGCTAGCGGCGGAACAGGCTACGAGCAGTACTTC
size: many; V: TRBV30; length: 12; D: TRBD1; J: TRBJ1-2; CDR3: CASTGTAYGYTF; DNA: TGTGCCTCTACCGGGACAGCCTATGGCTACACCTTC
size: few; V: TRBV2; length: 14; D: .; J: TRBJ1-1; CDR3: CASSLDGPHTEAFF; DNA: TGTGCCAGCAGTTTGGACGGACCACACACTGAAGCTTTCTTT
size: many; V: TRBV6-1; length: 14; D: TRBD1; J: TRBJ1-6; CDR3: CASSAYRGGSPLHF; DNA: TGTGCCAGCAGTGCTTACAGGGGAGGGTCACCCCTCCACTTT
size: many; V: TRBV10-3; length: 13; D: TRBD1; J: TRBJ1-2; CDR3: CAISGRQGYGYTF; DNA: TGTGCCATCAGTGGACGACAGGGGTATGGCTACACCTTC
size: many; V: TRBV7-2; length: 15; D: .; J: TRBJ2-6; CDR3: CASSPTSSGANVLTF; DNA: TGTGCCAGCAGCCCCACGTCCTCTGGGGCCAACGTCCTGACTTTC
size: many; V: TRBV28; length: 14; D: .; J: TRBJ1-5; CDR3: CASRVQGGNQPQHF; DNA: TGTGCCAGCAGAGTACAGGGTGGCAATCAGCCCCAGCATTTT
size: .; V: TRBV10-3; length: 14; D: .; J: TRBJ1-5; CDR3: CAISESQGEQPQHF; DNA: TGTGCCATCAGTGAATCACAGGGTGAGCAGCCCCAGCATTTT
size: .; V: TRBV7-2; length: 19; D: .; J: TRBJ1-2; CDR3: CASSRGLHGSPRKILGYTF; DNA: TGTGCCAGCAGTAGAGGGTTGCATGGCTCACCCCGTAAGATCCTCGGCTACACCTTC
size: many; V: TRBV29-1; length: 14; D: .; J: TRBJ1-2; CDR3: CSVDPGELSYGYTF; DNA: TGCAGCGTTGATCCAGGGGAGTTGAGCTATGGCTACACCTTC
size: many; V: TRBV28; length: 13; D: TRBD1; J: TRBJ2-5; CDR3: CASATGGEETQYF; DNA: TGTGCCAGCGCGACAGGGGGTGAGGAGACCCAGTACTTC
size: many; V: TRBV6-1; length: 15; D: .; J: TRBJ1-1; CDR3: CASRDLTPRNTEAFF; DNA: TGTGCCAGCAGAGACCTGACACCACGGAACACTGAAGCTTTCTTT
size: .; V: TRBV20-1; length: 14; D: TRBD2; J: TRBJ2-5; CDR3: CSARLAGGVETQYF; DNA: TGCAGTGCTAGACTAGCGGGGGGCGTGGAGACCCAGTACTTC
size: .; V: TRBV5-1; length: 15; D: TRBD1; J: TRBJ1-4; CDR3: CASSGTGAIGEKLFF; DNA: TGCGCCAGCAGCGGAACAGGGGCAATCGGTGAAAAACTGTTTTTT
size: many; V: TRBV29-1; length: 14; D: TRBD1; J: TRBJ1-1; CDR3: CSVAANRGGTEAFF; DNA: TGCAGCGTCGCTGCAAACAGGGGAGGCACTGAAGCTTTCTTT
size: many; V: TRBV6-5; length: 13; D: .; J: TRBJ1-2; CDR3: CASSSRTFAGYTF; DNA: TGTGCCAGCAGTTCCCGGACCTTCGCTGGCTACACCTTC
size: many; V: TRBV6-1; length: 12; D: TRBD1; J: TRBJ1-5; CDR3: CASRLGTGPQHF; DNA: TGTGCCAGCAGACTAGGGACAGGGCCCCAGCATTTT
size: many; V: TRBV2; length: 14; D: .; J: TRBJ2-2; CDR3: CASSDAGDTGELFF; DNA: TGTGCCAGCAGTGATGCAGGGGACACCGGGGAGCTGTTTTTT
size: .; V: TRBV7-9; length: 14; D: .; J: TRBJ2-2; CDR3: CASSLAALAGELFF; DNA: TGTGCCAGCAGCTTAGCGGCTCTGGCCGGGGAGCTGTTTTTT
size: few; V: TRBV12-3/TRBV12-4; length: 15; D: .; J: TRBJ1-5; CDR3: CASSLFAGGNQPQHF; DNA: TGTGCCAGCAGTTTGTTCGCGGGGGGAAATCAGCCCCAGCATTTT